The 5 T cell receptor beta chains below all came from one sample that was sequenced in a study of OX40 agonist ivuxolimab in advanced cancers. The assay was immunoSEQ multiplex PCR, and TCRdb's table has in-frame clones only and misses some. This table has about 78,000 clones, approximately 90% appearing once. Sequenced material: CD4+ or CD8+ T cells sorted from blood, taken in a trial of the OX40 agonist ivuxolimab. Receptor source: an adult with an advanced solid tumor such as melanoma, head and neck, liver or kidney cancer.

The chain recombines TRBV29-1 with TRBJ2-2; no definite D call. Trimming cost V 1 base and J 1 base, with 4 bases left between them. This CDR3 comprises 13 residues. Germline V gene lookup returns CDR1 SQVTM and CDR2 ANQGSEA. CDR3 loop: CSVEAENTGELFF. As DNA, the CDR3 is TGCAGCGTTGAAGCTGAGAACACCGGGGAGCTGTTTTTT.

Concerning this clone itself: The same CDR3 is also encoded by other DNA sequences in this sample. The chain employs TRBV5-1 and TRBJ1-2; 7 bases are a match to TRBD1. Germline CDR1 SGHRS, CDR2 YFSETQ. CDR3 size: 14 residues. Germline trimming cut 0 bases from V and 6 bases from J; bases unmatched to any gene: 5. The CDR3 spells CASSLVGQGDGYTF. The CDR3 DNA is TGCGCCAGCAGCTTGGTGGGTCAGGGGGATGGCTACACCTTC.

The V and J genes are TRBV10-3 and TRBJ2-7, with D hard to call. V lost 2 bases and J 4 bases, leaving 6 bases between the germline ends. The CDR3 length is 12 residues. The germline CDR1 and CDR2 sequences are ENHRY and SYGVKD. The CDR3 bases are TGTGCCATCAGTGAGGACTTGTACGAGCAGTACTTC. Its translation: CAISEDLYEQYF.

The chain employs TRBV2 and TRBJ1-2, with unresolved D. Per germline, CDR1 SNHLY and CDR2 FYNNEI. The CDR3 contains 14 residues. Trimming took off 10 bases at V and 1 base at J, with 16 bases between the two ends. The DNA of the CDR3 is TGTGCCACCTCCTCCCTCGGGGATAACTATGGCTACACCTTC. Its protein product is CATSSLGDNYGYTF.

The chain carries TRBV5-4 and TRBJ1-6; unclear D gene. Germline loops: CDR1 SGHNT, CDR2 YYREEE (reference sequence). V shed 0 bases and J shed 4 bases, with 5 bases lying between them. The CDR3 extends over 14 amino acids. The CDR3: CASSLATYNSPLHF. In DNA, the CDR3 is TGTGCCAGCAGCTTGGCGACTTATAATTCACCCCTCCACTTT.